This T cell receptor beta chain was identified in a study of T cell responses to AZD1222 COVID-19 vaccine. Study findings and constraints: Repertoire sampling occurred only after the peak T cell response. Mostly white British, mostly female donors; authors suggested clonal diversity may be underestimated. Spike was spanned by vaccine-associated CD4 TCRs, with dominance at 160-218 and 743-854.

TCRdb's copy holds only in-frame clones and misses some; the assay was immunoSEQ multiplex PCR. The sample includes around 130,000 clones, 75% to 95% of them seen just once. As to this clone: Its target is unknown.

CDR3 length: 24 amino acids. V lost 4 bases, J lost 1 base, and 31 bases stayed unmatched. Germline V gene data show CDR1 as MDHEN and CDR2 as SYDVKM. The TCR comes from an adult in good health. The chain recombines TRBV28 with TRBJ2-7; TRBD2 matches 10 bases. The material was peripheral blood, obtained on day 0 of AZD1222 vaccination. The CDR3 loop reads CASSSPWVSGRPLETSPLSYEQYF. In nucleotides, the CDR3 is TGTGCCAGCAGTTCGCCTTGGGTTAGCGGGAGGCCCTTGGAAACTTCCCCCCTTTCCTACGAGCAGTACTTC.